This TCR beta chain is from a study of CD8+ T cells in alopecia areata. Study-level background: Tofacitinib dosing lasted 6 to 18 months, which was then followed by 6 months off drug.

After isolation, RNA underwent reverse transcription to generate cDNA as the sequencing template. Method: immunoSEQ multiplex PCR; TCRdb's copy keeps in-frame clones and lacks some. The top ten clones hold 0.45% of a sample with 200,000 to 250,000 clones, 57% of them seen once. This clone has a handful of counts. The CDR3 consists of 12 residues. The germline V gene encodes CDR1 SQVTM and CDR2 ANQGSEA. J gave up 5 bases and V 4 bases, and 5 bases lay outside the gene matches. This receptor was taken from a human donor with alopecia areata. This chain links TRBV29-1 with TRBJ2-7; 7 bases fit TRBD2. The material sequenced was CD4+ T cells sorted from blood, taken at week 0. The CDR3 sequence is CSVVGLRDEQYF. For the CDR3, the DNA is TGCAGCGTTGTGGGACTACGGGACGAGCAGTACTTC.